The TCR beta chain described here comes from a study of shared clonotypes between healthy human individuals. Researchers divided each subset's genomic DNA evenly across several immunoSEQ plates. Template for every sorted-subset replicate PCR totaled 150 to 250 ng DNA, 25,000 to 35,000 T cell genomes. Method: immunoSEQ multiplex PCR; TCRdb's copy keeps in-frame clones and lacks some. The sample contains roughly 1,500,000 clones, 95% to 99% of which appear only once. To note about this clone: Its antigen is unidentified.

Those who donated were healthy HIV-negative adults, with no recent acute infections or vaccinations reported. Study-wide findings and caveats: Around 5% of naive CD4 clonotypes were common to four donors.

Source material: naive CD4+ T cells sorted from blood. Sample subset: CD45RA+ positively selected. This receptor was taken from a man between 25 and 39 years old in good health.

CDR3 sequence reads: CASSRGLAGGAGDTQYF. In nucleotides, the CDR3 is TGTGCCAGCTCTCGGGGACTAGCGGGAGGAGCAGGAGATACGCAGTATTTT. V gene TRBV18 combines with J gene TRBJ2-3; 15 nucleotides match TRBD2. The germline V gene encodes CDR1 KGHSH and CDR2 LQKENI. Trimming cost V 6 bases and J 5 bases; bases outside gene matches: 9. The CDR3 spans 17 residues.